This TCR beta chain was documented in a study of T cell repertoires in cytomegalovirus infection. Study at large: It was recently identified HLA-C-restricted and well-studied HLA-B-restricted CMV epitopes that the study used. It was the public TCR beta signatures that indicated both CMV infection and matching HLA type. Findings and limits, study-wide: It was HLA-C-restricted CMV-specific TCR beta clonotypes that dominated the response ex vivo.

With regard to this clonotype: Its antigen is not identified.

Germline CDR1 is SQVTM and CDR2 is ANQGSEA. CDR3 length: 13 amino acids. V lost 6 bases, J lost 9 bases, and 5 bases stayed unmatched. TCRdb itself ran the reads through MiXCR, one entry per CDR3 protein. The sample includes 300,000 to 400,000 distinct CDR3 sequences, about 29% seen only once; the top ten take roughly 20%. The rearrangement links TRBV29-1 to TRBJ2-1, with TRBD2 identical over 13 bases. Specimen: cultured PBMCs, collected from culture after CMV antigen stimulation. This receptor was obtained from a human donor in good health (CMV status not recorded). Some clones in this sample may be carry-over from other donors' samples. CDR3: CSVATSGRLEQFF. The CDR3 DNA follows: TGCAGCGTCGCGACTAGCGGGAGGCTTGAGCAGTTCTTC.